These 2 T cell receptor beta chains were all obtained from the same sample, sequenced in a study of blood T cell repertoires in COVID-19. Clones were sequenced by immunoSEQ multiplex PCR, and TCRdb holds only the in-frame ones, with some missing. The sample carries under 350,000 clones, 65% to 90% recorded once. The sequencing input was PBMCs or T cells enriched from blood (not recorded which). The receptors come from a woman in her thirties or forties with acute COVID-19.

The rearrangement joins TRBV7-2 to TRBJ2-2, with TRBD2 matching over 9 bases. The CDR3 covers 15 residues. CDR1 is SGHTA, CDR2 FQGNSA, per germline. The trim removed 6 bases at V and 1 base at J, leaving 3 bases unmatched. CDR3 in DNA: TGTGCCAGCAGATTTAGCGGGGGGAACACCGGGGAGCTGTTTTTT. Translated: CASRFSGGNTGELFF.

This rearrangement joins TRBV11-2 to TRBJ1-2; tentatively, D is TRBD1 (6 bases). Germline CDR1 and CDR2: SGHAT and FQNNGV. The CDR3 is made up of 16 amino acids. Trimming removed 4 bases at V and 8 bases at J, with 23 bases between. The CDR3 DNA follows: TGTGCCAGCAGCTCCACCCAGGACAGCCCAAAGAGGGGCTACACCTTC. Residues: CASSSTQDSPKRGYTF.